One and the same sample provided the 30 T cell receptor beta chains below, sequenced in a study of cytomegalovirus exposure and HLA in healthy donors. Primers included in the PCR were 60 Vbeta and 13 Jbeta primers. The repertoire was sequenced with immunoSEQ multiplex PCR; TCRdb's copy has only in-frame clones and lacks some. The sample lists some 110,000 clones, 9% to 10% occurring once. The material sequenced was PBMCs. These receptors came from a man between 25 and 39 years old in good health and CMV-seronegative.

The chain has TRBV10-2 and TRBJ2-7; D not certain. The CDR3 runs 13 residues. V was shortened by 1 base and J by 1 base, with 5 bases between the two germline ends. Looked up from germline, CDR1 is WSHSY and CDR2 is SAAADI. CDR3 coding DNA: TGCGCCAGCAGTGAGTTACAGTCCTACGAGCAGTACTTC. As protein: CASSELQSYEQYF.

In regard to this clone: Other nucleotide sequences in the sample specify the same CDR3. The chain uses TRBV29-1 and TRBJ2-7; TRBD1 agrees at 7 bases. CDR3 length: 13 amino acids. Trimming removed 7 bases from V and 3 bases from J; junction bases left unmatched: 9. Germline V gene data show CDR1 as SQVTM and CDR2 as ANQGSEA. The chain's CDR3 is CSASGQGVYEQYF. The CDR3 bases are TGCAGCGCTTCTGGGCAGGGGGTCTACGAGCAGTACTTC.

The V gene is TRBV6-4, the J gene TRBJ2-3; 15 positions agree with TRBD2. This CDR3 region has 16 residues. V shed 6 bases, J shed 4 bases, and the junction held 5 bases outside the gene matches. CDR1 MRHNA and CDR2 SNTAGT come from the germline V gene. The CDR3 region is CASSPGLAGGADTQYF. The CDR3 DNA is TGTGCCAGCAGCCCCGGACTAGCGGGAGGGGCAGATACGCAGTATTTT.

This clone has more than one count but fewer than ten. The rearrangement joins TRBV5-6 to TRBJ2-3, with TRBD2 matching 11 bases. Germline V gene sequence: CDR1 SGHDT, CDR2 YYEEEE. CDR3 size: 16 residues. Trimming took 4 bases from V and 2 from J; bases not matched to a gene: 6. CDR3 DNA: TGTGCCAGCAGCCCAGGGACTAGCGGACCCACAGATACGCAGTATTTT. Residues: CASSPGTSGPTDTQYF. Filled out from reference TRBV5-6 and TRBJ2-3, the complete variable domain reads DAGVTQSPTHLIKTRGQQVTLRCSPKSGHDTVSWYQQALGQGPQFIFQYYEEEERQRGNFPDRFSGHQFPNYSSELNVNALLLGDSALYLCASSPGTSGPTDTQYFGPGTRLTVL.

This clone was picked up a small number of times. The chain couples TRBV11-3 to TRBJ1-5; D is ambiguous. This CDR3 has 14 residues. The germline gives CDR1 SGHNT, CDR2 YENEEA. The V gene lost 0 bases and the J gene lost 9 bases, with 12 bases spanning the gap. Written as DNA, the CDR3 is TGTGCCAGCAGCTTAGACGGTACTTCTTCGCCCCAGCATTTT. Amino acid sequence: CASSLDGTSSPQHF.

The genes are TRBV6-5 and TRBJ2-7, with D possibly being TRBD1 (5 bases). The V end was cut by 6 bases, the J end by 0 bases, with 15 bases between. This CDR3 is built from 15 residues. Germline CDR1 MNHEY, CDR2 SVGAGI. CDR3 amino acids: CASRQQWTSSYEQYF. CDR3 nucleotides: TGTGCCAGCAGACAACAATGGACATCCTCCTACGAGCAGTACTTC.

In its sample, this clone was seen a few times. This rearrangement joins TRBV27 to TRBJ2-2; 7 positions agree with TRBD1. V shed 5 bases, J shed 6 bases, and the junction held 9 bases outside the gene matches. This CDR3 has 15 amino acids. CDR1 MNHEY and CDR2 SMNVEV come from the germline V gene (reference sequence). This chain's CDR3 is CASSPGTVTSGELFF. The CDR3 region has the DNA TGTGCCAGCAGTCCGGGGACAGTCACTTCCGGGGAGCTGTTTTTT.

Here the CDR3 reads CALGQVGSDTQYF. The CDR3 bases are TGCGCACTGGGACAAGTGGGTTCAGATACGCAGTATTTT. V and J are TRBV29-1 and TRBJ2-3; D is perhaps TRBD1 (6 bases). The CDR3 loop spans 13 amino acids. Germline V gene data show CDR1 as SQVTM and CDR2 as ANQGSEA.

This clone occurred a few times. The rearrangement joins TRBV27 to TRBJ1-4; D might be TRBD1 (5 bases). V was shortened by 5 bases and J by 7 bases, with 14 bases between the two germline ends. CDR1 is MNHEY and CDR2 is SMNVEV in the germline V gene (reference sequence). This CDR3 has 14 amino acids. In DNA form, the CDR3 reads TGTGCCAGCAGTCCCTCTGACAGCCTTGAAAAACTGTTTTTT. It encodes CASSPSDSLEKLFF.

The CDR3 here is CASSPRREQFF. CDR3 DNA sequence: TGTGCCAGCAGCCCGAGGCGGGAGCAGTTCTTC. J is TRBJ2-1 and V is TRBV7-2; unclear D gene. The V gene lost 5 bases and the J gene lost 10 bases, with 9 bases spanning the gap. The CDR3 loop spans 11 amino acids. CDR1 and CDR2 from the germline V gene are SGHTA and FQGNSA.

This clone was counted a few times. The genes are TRBV28 and TRBJ2-1; no clear D gene. This CDR3 is 15 amino acids long. Trimming removed 6 bases from V and 8 bases from J, with 20 bases in between. CDR1 and CDR2 from the germline V gene are MDHEN and SYDVKM. CDR3: CASSQTISPRDEQFF. CDR3 sequence (DNA): TGTGCCAGCAGCCAGACAATATCCCCCCGAGATGAGCAGTTCTTC.

This clone has a handful of counts. The chain has TRBV4-1 and TRBJ2-3; the match to TRBD2 covers 16 bases. Looked up from germline, CDR1 is MGHRA and CDR2 is YSYEKL. The CDR3 sequence is 17 residues long. The trim removed 3 bases at V and 5 bases at J, leaving 5 bases unmatched. The CDR3 DNA sequence: TGCGCCAGCAGCCATGGGACTAGCGGGAGGGCCCAAGATACGCAGTATTTT. Translation: CASSHGTSGRAQDTQYF.

The sample holds a few counts of this clone. The rearrangement links TRBV10-3 to TRBJ2-7, with 8 bases lining up with TRBD2. The V gene end was trimmed by 4 bases and the J gene end by 4 bases; junction bases not matched to a gene: 3. This CDR3 has 13 residues. CDR1 and CDR2 from the germline V gene are ENHRY and SYGVKD. CDR3 sequence: CAISGLARYEQYF. In DNA, the CDR3 is TGTGCCATCAGTGGACTAGCGCGGTACGAGCAGTACTTC.

This rearrangement joins TRBV18 to TRBJ1-4; D may be TRBD1 (6 bases). Germline CDR1 KGHSH, CDR2 LQKENI. The CDR3 is 14 residues long. V lost 3 bases to trimming and J lost 4 bases, with 9 bases between them. In DNA form, the CDR3 reads TGTGCCAGCTCACCCAGACAGGATAATGAAAAACTGTTTTTT. Translated: CASSPRQDNEKLFF.

The table lists this clone with a few counts. The chain recombines TRBV25-1 with TRBJ2-3, with 7 bases lining up with TRBD2. V was clipped by 5 bases and J by 3 bases; unmatched bases: 5. The CDR3 length is 14 residues. The germline CDR1 and CDR2 sequences are MGHDK and SYGVNS. The CDR3 region has the DNA TGTGCCAGCAGTCCGAGCGGGGTAACAGATACGCAGTATTTT. Translated: CASSPSGVTDTQYF.

J is TRBJ2-1 and V is TRBV5-4; perhaps TRBD2 as D (6 bases). This CDR3 has 14 residues. Trimming cost V 4 bases and J 6 bases, with 14 bases left between them. Germline CDR1 SGHNT, CDR2 YYREEE (reference sequence). In DNA, the CDR3 is TGTGCCAGCAGCGCGGGGTGGGTTGCCAATGAGCAGTTCTTC. Residues: CASSAGWVANEQFF. Filled out from reference TRBV5-4 and TRBJ2-1, the complete variable domain reads ETGVTQSPTHLIKTRGQQVTLRCSSQSGHNTVSWYQQALGQGPQFIFQYYREEENGRGNFPPRFSGLQFPNYSSELNVNALELDDSALYLCASSAGWVANEQFFGPGTRLTVL.

This clone was recorded a few times. CDR3 sequence: CASSSTSGQGYEKLFF. In DNA form, the CDR3 reads TGTGCCAGCAGCTCCACCTCGGGACAGGGGTATGAAAAACTGTTTTTT. The chain couples TRBV7-2 to TRBJ1-4; 10 bases are a match to TRBD1. Germline CDR1 SGHTA, CDR2 FQGNSA. Germline trimming cut 4 bases from V and 6 bases from J; bases unmatched to any gene: 8. The CDR3 contains 16 residues.

The rearrangement joins TRBV19 to TRBJ1-5; no firm D call. Trimming removed 0 bases at V and 3 bases at J, with 9 bases between. The germline V gene has CDR1 LNHDA and CDR2 SQIVND (reference sequence). The length of the CDR3 is 15 residues. CDR3 loop: CASSIELRNNQPQHF. CDR3 coding DNA: TGTGCCAGTAGTATAGAGCTCAGGAACAATCAGCCCCAGCATTTT.

There are a few counts of this clone. The chain uses TRBV11-3 and TRBJ2-1, with 8 bases identical to TRBD2. Trimming took 4 bases from V and 9 from J; bases not matched to a gene: 8. CDR3 size: 14 residues. From germline, CDR1 is SGHNT and CDR2 YENEEA. The CDR3 sequence: CASSSGGVLSEQFF. CDR3 nucleotide sequence: TGTGCCAGCAGCTCCGGGGGGGTCCTCAGTGAGCAGTTCTTC.

Only a few counts were recorded for this clone. This chain uses TRBV5-4 with TRBJ2-5; 10 bases map to TRBD1. The V and J ends lost 2 bases and 4 bases, in that order; junction bases with no gene match: 2. Germline V CDR1 and CDR2: SGHNT, YYREEE (reference sequence). CDR3 size: 14 residues. The CDR3 sequence: CASSLWTGGETQYF. The CDR3, as DNA: TGTGCCAGCAGCTTATGGACAGGGGGAGAGACCCAGTACTTC.

This clone was counted between two and nine times. The chain combines TRBV19 with TRBJ2-7; D may be TRBD2 (5 bases). V was cut by 8 bases and J by 6 bases, with 23 bases left in between. CDR1 and CDR2 from the germline V gene are LNHDA and SQIVND (reference sequence). The CDR3 is 15 residues long. CDR3 sequence: CASRISAQSKLEQYF. CDR3 in DNA: TGTGCCAGTCGAATTAGCGCCCAGAGCAAGCTCGAGCAGTACTTC. Full variable domain (outside the CDR3, taken from reference TRBV19 and TRBJ2-7): DGGITQSPKYLFRKEGQNVTLSCEQNLNHDAMYWYRQDPGQGLRLIYYSQIVNDFQKGDIAEGYSVSREKKESFPLTVTSAQKNPTAFYLCASRISAQSKLEQYFGPGTRLTVT.

In its sample, this clone was seen a few times. The J gene is TRBJ1-4, the V gene TRBV27; D is possibly TRBD1 (5 bases). Germline V lookup: CDR1 MNHEY, CDR2 SMNVEV (reference sequence). V was cut by 2 bases and J by 8 bases, with 12 bases left in between. CDR3 length equals 14 residues. The DNA of the CDR3 is TGTGCCAGCAGTTTACGGGGGGAGTGGGAAAAACTGTTTTTT. As protein: CASSLRGEWEKLFF. The whole variable domain, filled in from reference TRBV27 and TRBJ1-4, reads EAQVTQNPRYLITVTGKKLTVTCSQNMNHEYMSWYRQDPGLGLRQIYYSMNVEVTDKGDVPEGYKVSRKEKRNFPLILESPSPNQTSLYFCASSLRGEWEKLFFGSGTQLSVL.

This chain joins TRBV7-9 and TRBJ1-2; TRBD1 matches at 8 bases. This CDR3 contains 14 residues. From germline, CDR1 is SEHNR and CDR2 FQNEAQ (reference sequence). Trimming at V came to 7 bases and at J to 0 bases, leaving 4 bases not matched to a gene. The CDR3 spells CASTWTGPNYGYTF. In nucleotides, the CDR3 is TGTGCCAGCACTTGGACAGGGCCTAACTATGGCTACACCTTC.

This clone has more than one count but fewer than ten. The chain is built from TRBV19 and TRBJ2-6; the D gene is possibly TRBD1 (5 bases). This CDR3 region has 14 residues. CDR1 is LNHDA, CDR2 SQIVND, per germline (reference sequence). With 3 bases removed from V and 8 bases from J, the gap between germline ends came to 11 bases. The CDR3 coding sequence is TGTGCCAGTAGTATGGCCAGGGTGACCAACGTCCTGACTTTC. This codes for CASSMARVTNVLTF.

The chain joins TRBV7-2 to TRBJ2-4; D perhaps matches TRBD2 (6 bases). Trimming took 6 bases from V and 5 from J, leaving 14 bases between them. Germline V gives CDR1 SGHTA, CDR2 FQGNSA. The CDR3 runs to 14 residues. The CDR3 region has the DNA TGTGCCAGCAGTTCCGGGACTGCTGAAAACATTCAGTACTTC. Protein product: CASSSGTAENIQYF. Supplemented by reference TRBV7-2 and TRBJ2-4, the full variable domain reads GAGVSQSPSNKVTEKGKDVELRCDPISGHTALYWYRQSLGQGLEFLIYFQGNSAPDKSGLPSDRFSAERTGGSVSTLTIQRTQQEDSAVYLCASSSGTAENIQYFGAGTRLSVL.

The chain couples TRBV19 to TRBJ2-7; D is perhaps TRBD1 (6 bases). With 5 bases removed from V and 10 bases from J, the gap between germline ends came to 12 bases. Looked up from germline, CDR1 is LNHDA and CDR2 is SQIVND (reference sequence). The CDR3 has 11 amino acids. The CDR3: CASSSSGTQYF. CDR3 nucleotides: TGTGCCAGTAGTTCTTCCGGGACACAGTACTTC.

This clone occurred a few times. V is TRBV5-1 and J is TRBJ2-2, with D unresolved. The CDR3 extends over 15 amino acids. Germline V CDR1 and CDR2: SGHRS, YFSETQ. The V end lost 2 bases, the J end lost 1 base, and 9 bases lay between the germline ends. Here the CDR3 reads CASSLLPVNTGELFF. In DNA, the CDR3 is TGCGCCAGCAGCTTACTCCCGGTGAACACCGGGGAGCTGTTTTTT. Full variable domain (outside the CDR3, taken from reference TRBV5-1 and TRBJ2-2): KAGVTQTPRYLIKTRGQQVTLSCSPISGHRSVSWYQQTPGQGLQFLFEYFSETQRNKGNFPGRFSGRQFSNSRSEMNVSTLELGDSALYLCASSLLPVNTGELFFGEGSRLTVL.

This chain connects TRBV19 to TRBJ1-5; tentative D call: TRBD1 (5 bases). Germline-derived CDR1 and CDR2 are LNHDA and SQIVND (reference sequence). V lost 3 bases to trimming and J lost 5 bases, with 20 bases between them. This CDR3 comprises 17 residues. DNA for the CDR3: TGTGCCAGTAGTATTCTGGGACTCCTGGGGATGGATCAGCCCCAGCATTTT. Residues: CASSILGLLGMDQPQHF.

This clone was counted between two and nine times. The chain couples TRBV4-1 to TRBJ1-4, with 8 nucleotides matching TRBD1. The V gene end was trimmed by 6 bases and the J gene end by 4 bases; junction bases not matched to a gene: 10. CDR1 is MGHRA and CDR2 is YSYEKL in the germline V gene. This CDR3 has 16 amino acids. CDR3 nucleotide sequence: TGCGCCAGCAGTCCCCAGACAGGGGCCCTTAATGAAAAACTGTTTTTT. Encoded protein: CASSPQTGALNEKLFF.

Only a few counts were recorded for this clone. The V gene is TRBV6-4, the J gene TRBJ1-2; 8 nucleotides match TRBD1. CDR1 MRHNA and CDR2 SNTAGT come from the germline V gene. Trimming cost V 3 bases and J 8 bases; bases outside gene matches: 5. The CDR3 consists of 13 residues. CDR3 amino acids: CASSEQGGAGYTF. DNA for the CDR3: TGTGCCAGCAGTGAACAGGGGGGTGCGGGCTACACCTTC.